This T cell receptor beta chain originates from a study of cytomegalovirus exposure and HLA in healthy donors. At the level of the study: The 95 to 150 validation repertoires, a later analysis reported, used the same platform as the approximately 650 first-cohort repertoires. Points from the study as a whole: For cytomegalovirus status, the classifier reportedly gave diagnoses with high specificity and sensitivity. A subsequent analysis found that TCR clusters from the first cohort also tended to co-occur in the 110 or so validation repertoires, with 90% to 95% of cluster scores above 0.

The germline CDR1 and CDR2 sequences are DFQATT and SNEGSKA (reference sequence). V lost 3 bases and J 6 bases, leaving 2 bases between the germline ends. CDR3 length equals 9 residues. This table comes from immunoSEQ multiplex PCR, and its TCRdb copy is limited to in-frame clones, with some not included. The table includes approximately 230,000 clones, roughly 87% detected once. Of note for this clone: Its antigen is undetermined.

This sequence joins TRBV20-1 and TRBJ1-2; D is unclear. What was sequenced was PBMCs. This TCR was sampled from a man aged 18 to 35 in good health and CMV-seropositive. Here the CDR3 reads CSASHGYTF. DNA of the CDR3: TGCAGTGCTAGCCATGGCTACACCTTC.